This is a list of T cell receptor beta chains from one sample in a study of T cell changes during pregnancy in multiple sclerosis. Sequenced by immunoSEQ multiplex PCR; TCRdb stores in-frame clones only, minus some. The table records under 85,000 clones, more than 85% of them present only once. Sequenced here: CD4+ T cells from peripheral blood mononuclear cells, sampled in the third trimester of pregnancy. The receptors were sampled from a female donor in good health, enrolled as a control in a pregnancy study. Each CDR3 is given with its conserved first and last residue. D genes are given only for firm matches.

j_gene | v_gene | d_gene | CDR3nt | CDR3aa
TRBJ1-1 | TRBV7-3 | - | TGTGCCAGCAGCTTAACCCCCGGGACTCTTGAAGCTTTCTTT | CASSLTPGTLEAFF
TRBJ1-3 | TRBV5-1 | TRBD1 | TGCGCCAGCAGCCTGACAGGGCGCGAAAACACCATATATTTT | CASSLTGRENTIYF
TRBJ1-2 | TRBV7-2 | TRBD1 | TGTGCCAGCAGCTATACAGGGGTAGGCTACACCTTC | CASSYTGVGYTF
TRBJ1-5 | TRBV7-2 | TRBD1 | TGTGCCAGCAGCTTAGTTGGGACAGGGGAGCGTCAGCCCCAGCATTTT | CASSLVGTGERQPQHF
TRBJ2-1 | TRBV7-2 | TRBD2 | TGTGCCAGCAGCTTGGTTGCTAGCGGGGTAGACAATGAGCAGTTCTTC | CASSLVASGVDNEQFF
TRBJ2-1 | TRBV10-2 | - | TGCGCCAGCAGTGAGTCCCACAGCTACAATGAGCAGTTCTTC | CASSESHSYNEQFF
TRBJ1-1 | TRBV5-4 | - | TGTGCCAGCAGTCAAGACAGATTAAACACTGAAGCTTTCTTT | CASSQDRLNTEAFF
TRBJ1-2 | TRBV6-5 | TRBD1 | TGTGCCAGCAGTTCACCCGGGACAGACTATGGCTACACCTTC | CASSSPGTDYGYTF
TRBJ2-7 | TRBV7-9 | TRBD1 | TGTGCCAGCAGCCCGACGACAGGGTCATCCTACGAGCAGTACTTC | CASSPTTGSSYEQYF
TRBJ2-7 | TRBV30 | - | TGTGCCTGGAGTGTAGGAGGGGAATCCTACGAGCAGTACTTC | CAWSVGGESYEQYF
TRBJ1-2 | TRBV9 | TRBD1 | TGTGCCAGCAGCGTAGGACAGGGGTTCATCTATGGCTACACCTTC | CASSVGQGFIYGYTF
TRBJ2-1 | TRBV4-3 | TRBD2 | TGCGCCAGCAGCCTCTACGCGGGAGCGGGGGCAAACAATGAGCAGTTCTTC | CASSLYAGAGANNEQFF
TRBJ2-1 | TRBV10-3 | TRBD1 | TGTGCCACCGCCATAGGGGGCCCCGTCAATGAGCAGTTCTTC | CATAIGGPVNEQFF
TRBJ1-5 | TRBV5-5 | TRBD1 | TGTGCCAGCAGCTTGAGTCGTGGGCAGGGGGTAATTAATCAGCCCCAGCATTTT | CASSLSRGQGVINQPQHF